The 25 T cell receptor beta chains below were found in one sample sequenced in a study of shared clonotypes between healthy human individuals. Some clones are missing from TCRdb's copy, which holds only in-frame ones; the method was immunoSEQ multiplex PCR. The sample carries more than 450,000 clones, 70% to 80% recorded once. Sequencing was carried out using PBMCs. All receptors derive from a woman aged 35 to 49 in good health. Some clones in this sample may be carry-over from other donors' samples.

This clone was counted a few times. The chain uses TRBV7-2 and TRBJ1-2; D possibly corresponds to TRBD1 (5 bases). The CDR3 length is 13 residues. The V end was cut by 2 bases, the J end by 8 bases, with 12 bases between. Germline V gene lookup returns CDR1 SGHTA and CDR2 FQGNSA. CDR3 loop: CASSLRDGAGYTF. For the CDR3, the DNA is TGTGCCAGCAGCTTACGGGACGGAGCCGGCTACACCTTC.

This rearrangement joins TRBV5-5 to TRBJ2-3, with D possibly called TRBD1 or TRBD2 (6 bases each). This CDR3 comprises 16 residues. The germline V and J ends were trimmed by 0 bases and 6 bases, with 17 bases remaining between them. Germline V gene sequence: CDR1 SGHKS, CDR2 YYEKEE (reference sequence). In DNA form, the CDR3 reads TGTGCCAGCAGCTTGGATGGCCGGGGGCCCAAGGATACGCAGTATTTT. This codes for CASSLDGRGPKDTQYF.

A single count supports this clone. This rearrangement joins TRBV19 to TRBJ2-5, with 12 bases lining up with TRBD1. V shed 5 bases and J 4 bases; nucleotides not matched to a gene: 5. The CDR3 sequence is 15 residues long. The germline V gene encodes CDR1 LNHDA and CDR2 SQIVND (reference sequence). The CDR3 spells CASSLGQGAGETQYF. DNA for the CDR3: TGTGCCAGTAGTCTGGGACAGGGGGCTGGAGAGACCCAGTACTTC.

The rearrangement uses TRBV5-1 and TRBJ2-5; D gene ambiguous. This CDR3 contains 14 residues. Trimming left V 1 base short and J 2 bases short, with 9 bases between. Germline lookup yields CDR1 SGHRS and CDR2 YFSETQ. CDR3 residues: CASSLSSPQETQYF. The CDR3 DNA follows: TGCGCCAGCAGCTTGTCCAGTCCTCAAGAGACCCAGTACTTC.

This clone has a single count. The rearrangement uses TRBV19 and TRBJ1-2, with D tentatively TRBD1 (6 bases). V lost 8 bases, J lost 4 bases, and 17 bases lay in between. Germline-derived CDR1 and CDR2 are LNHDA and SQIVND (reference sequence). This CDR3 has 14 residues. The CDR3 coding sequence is TGTGCCAGTCGGGTCTTTCAGGACAGCTATGGCTACACCTTC. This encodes CASRVFQDSYGYTF.

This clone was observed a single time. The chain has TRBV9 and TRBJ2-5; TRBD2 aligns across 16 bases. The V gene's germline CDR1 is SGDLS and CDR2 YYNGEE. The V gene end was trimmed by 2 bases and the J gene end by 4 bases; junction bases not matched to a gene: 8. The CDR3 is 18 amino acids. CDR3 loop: CASSVRGLAGGSGETQYF. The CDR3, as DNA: TGTGCCAGCAGCGTTCGGGGACTAGCGGGAGGGTCGGGAGAGACCCAGTACTTC.

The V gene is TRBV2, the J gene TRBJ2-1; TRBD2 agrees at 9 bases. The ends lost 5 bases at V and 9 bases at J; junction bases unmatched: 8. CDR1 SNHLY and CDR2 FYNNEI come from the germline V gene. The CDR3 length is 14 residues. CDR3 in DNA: TGTGCCAGCAGTTCATTAGCGGGAGCGGTTGAGCAGTTCTTC. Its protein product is CASSSLAGAVEQFF.

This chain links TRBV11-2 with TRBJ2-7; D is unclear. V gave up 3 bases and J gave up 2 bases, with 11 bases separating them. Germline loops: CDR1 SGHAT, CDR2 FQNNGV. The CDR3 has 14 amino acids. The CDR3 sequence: CASSFVGRTYEQYF. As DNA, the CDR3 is TGTGCCAGCAGCTTCGTCGGCAGGACCTACGAGCAGTACTTC. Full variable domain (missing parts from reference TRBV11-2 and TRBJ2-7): EAGVAQSPRYKIIEKRQSVAFWCNPISGHATLYWYQQILGQGPKLLIQFQNNGVVDDSQLPKDRFSAERLKGVDSTLKIQPAKLEDSAVYLCASSFVGRTYEQYFGPGTRLTVT.

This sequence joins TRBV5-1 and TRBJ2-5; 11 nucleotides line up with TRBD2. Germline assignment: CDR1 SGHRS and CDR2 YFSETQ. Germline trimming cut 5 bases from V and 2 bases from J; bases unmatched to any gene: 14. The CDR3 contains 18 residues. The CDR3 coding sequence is TGCGCCAGCAGAGAGGGGGCTACTAGCGGGGGTAGACAAGAGACCCAGTACTTC. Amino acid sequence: CASREGATSGGRQETQYF.

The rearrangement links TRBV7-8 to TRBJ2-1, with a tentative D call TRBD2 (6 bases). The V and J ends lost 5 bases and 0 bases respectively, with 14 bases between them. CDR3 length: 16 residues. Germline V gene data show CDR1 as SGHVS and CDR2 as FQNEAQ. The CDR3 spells CASSSTSRSSYNEQFF. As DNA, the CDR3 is TGTGCCAGCAGCAGCACTAGCCGGAGCTCCTACAATGAGCAGTTCTTC.

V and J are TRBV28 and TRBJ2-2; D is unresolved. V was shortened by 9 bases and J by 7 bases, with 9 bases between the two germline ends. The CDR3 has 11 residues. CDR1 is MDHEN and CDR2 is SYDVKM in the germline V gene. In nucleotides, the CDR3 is TGTGCCAGTCGGGCAGGCGGGGAGCTGTTTTTT. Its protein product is CASRAGGELFF.

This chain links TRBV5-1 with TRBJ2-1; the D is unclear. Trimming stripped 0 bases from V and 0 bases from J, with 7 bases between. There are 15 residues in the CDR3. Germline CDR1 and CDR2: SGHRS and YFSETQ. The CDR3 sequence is CASSLDVSSYNEQFF. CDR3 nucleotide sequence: TGCGCCAGCAGCTTGGATGTGAGCTCCTACAATGAGCAGTTCTTC.

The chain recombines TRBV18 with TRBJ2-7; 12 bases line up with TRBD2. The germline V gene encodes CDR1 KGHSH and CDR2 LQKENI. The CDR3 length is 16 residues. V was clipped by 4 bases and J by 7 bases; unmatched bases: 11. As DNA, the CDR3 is TGTGCCAGCTCACAAACAGGGTTTGGACTAGCGGGGGAGCAGTACTTC. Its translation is CASSQTGFGLAGEQYF.

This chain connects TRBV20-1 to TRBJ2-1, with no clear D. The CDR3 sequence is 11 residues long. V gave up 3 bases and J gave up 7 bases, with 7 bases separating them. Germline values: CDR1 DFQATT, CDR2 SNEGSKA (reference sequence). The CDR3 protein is CSASPENEQFF. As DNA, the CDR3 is TGCAGTGCTAGCCCAGAGAATGAGCAGTTCTTC.

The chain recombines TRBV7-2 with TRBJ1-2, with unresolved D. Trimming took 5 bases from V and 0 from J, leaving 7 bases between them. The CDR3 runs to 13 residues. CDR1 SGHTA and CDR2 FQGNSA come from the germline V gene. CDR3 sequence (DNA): TGTGCCAGCAGCCCCGGACCTAACTATGGCTACACCTTC. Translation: CASSPGPNYGYTF.

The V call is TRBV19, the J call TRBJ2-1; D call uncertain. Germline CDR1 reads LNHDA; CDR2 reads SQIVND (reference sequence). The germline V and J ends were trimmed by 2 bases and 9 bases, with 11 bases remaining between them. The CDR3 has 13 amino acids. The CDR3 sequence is CASSISYLGEQFF. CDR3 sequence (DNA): TGTGCCAGTAGTATAAGCTACCTCGGTGAGCAGTTCTTC.

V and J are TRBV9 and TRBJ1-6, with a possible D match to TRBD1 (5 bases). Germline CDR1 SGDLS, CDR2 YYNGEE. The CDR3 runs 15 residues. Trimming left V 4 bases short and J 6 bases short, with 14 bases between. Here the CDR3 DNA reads TGTGCCAGCAGCCCAACCGGGACGATTAATTCACCCCTCCACTTT. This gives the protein CASSPTGTINSPLHF.

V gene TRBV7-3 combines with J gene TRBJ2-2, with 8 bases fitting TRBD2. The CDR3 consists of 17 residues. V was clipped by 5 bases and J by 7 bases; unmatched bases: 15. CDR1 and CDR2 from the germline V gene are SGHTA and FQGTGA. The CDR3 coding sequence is TGTGCCAGCAGCCAATTTTCAAGCGGGAGCTGGTACGGGGAGCTGTTTTTT. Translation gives CASSQFSSGSWYGELFF.

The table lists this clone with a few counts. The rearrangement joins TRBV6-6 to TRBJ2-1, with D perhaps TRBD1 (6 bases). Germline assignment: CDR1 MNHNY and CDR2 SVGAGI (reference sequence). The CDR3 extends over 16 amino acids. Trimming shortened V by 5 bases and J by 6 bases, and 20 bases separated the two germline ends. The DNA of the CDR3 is TGTGCCAGCAGTACTAGGGGGACCGGCAGCGGCAATGAGCAGTTCTTC. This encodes CASSTRGTGSGNEQFF.

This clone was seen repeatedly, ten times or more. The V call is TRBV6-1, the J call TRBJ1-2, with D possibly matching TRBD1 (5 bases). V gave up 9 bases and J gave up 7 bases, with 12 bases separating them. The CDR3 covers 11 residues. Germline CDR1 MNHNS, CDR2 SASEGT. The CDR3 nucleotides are TGTGCCAGTACGGGGGGAGCTGGCTACACCTTC. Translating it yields CASTGGAGYTF.

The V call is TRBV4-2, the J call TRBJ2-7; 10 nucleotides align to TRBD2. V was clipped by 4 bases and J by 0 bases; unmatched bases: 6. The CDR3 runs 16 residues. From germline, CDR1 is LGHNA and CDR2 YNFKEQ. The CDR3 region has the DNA TGTGCCAGCAGCCCTAGGACTAGCGGCCCCTCCTACGAGCAGTACTTC. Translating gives CASSPRTSGPSYEQYF.

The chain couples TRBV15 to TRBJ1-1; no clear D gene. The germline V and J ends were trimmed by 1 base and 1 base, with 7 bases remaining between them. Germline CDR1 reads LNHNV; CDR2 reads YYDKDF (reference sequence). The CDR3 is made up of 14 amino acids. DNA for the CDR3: TGTGCCACCAGCAGAGGGCGGAGGAACACTGAAGCTTTCTTT. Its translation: CATSRGRRNTEAFF.

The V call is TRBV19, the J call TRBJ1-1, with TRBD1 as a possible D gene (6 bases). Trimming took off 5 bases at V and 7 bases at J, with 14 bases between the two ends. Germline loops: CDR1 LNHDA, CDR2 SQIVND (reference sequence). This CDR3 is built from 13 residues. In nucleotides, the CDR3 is TGTGCCAGTAGTTCCAACAGGGATGGTGAAGCTTTCTTT. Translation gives CASSSNRDGEAFF.

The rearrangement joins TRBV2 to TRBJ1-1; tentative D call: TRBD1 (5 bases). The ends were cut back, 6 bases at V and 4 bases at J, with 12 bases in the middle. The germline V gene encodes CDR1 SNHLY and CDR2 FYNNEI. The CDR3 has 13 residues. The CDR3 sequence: CASSRDGVTEAFF. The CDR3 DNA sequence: TGTGCCAGCAGCCGGGACGGGGTCACTGAAGCTTTCTTT.

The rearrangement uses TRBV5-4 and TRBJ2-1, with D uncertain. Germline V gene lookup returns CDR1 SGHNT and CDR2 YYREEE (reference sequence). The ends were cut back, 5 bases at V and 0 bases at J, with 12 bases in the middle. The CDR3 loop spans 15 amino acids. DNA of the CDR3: TGTGCCAGCAGGTCGGTCTTTAGCTCCTACAATGAGCAGTTCTTC. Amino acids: CASRSVFSSYNEQFF.